One sample yielded the 25 T cell receptor beta chains listed below, sequenced in a study of identical twins. TCRdb called the 5' RACE reads again in MiXCR, with one record for every CDR3 protein. This table holds roughly 1,500,000 distinct CDR3 sequences, less than 40% found once. The sequencing input was cord blood. These receptors all stem from a newborn girl in good health.

This clonotype was counted between two and nine times. The chain couples TRBV28 to TRBJ2-3; D uncertain. The germline V and J ends were trimmed by 4 bases and 2 bases, with 13 bases remaining between them. CDR1 is MDHEN, CDR2 SYDVKM, per germline. There are 15 residues in the CDR3. The CDR3 DNA reads as TGTGCCAGCAGTTCTACGGGCGTGATCACAGATACGCAGTATTTT. Protein: CASSSTGVITDTQYF. Filled out from reference TRBV28 and TRBJ2-3, the complete variable domain reads DVKVTQSSRYLVKRTGEKVFLECVQDMDHENMFWYRQDPGLGLRLIYFSYDVKMKEKGDIPEGYSVSREKKERFSLILESASTNQTSMYLCASSSTGVITDTQYFGPGTRLTVL.

The CDR3 spells CASSLNPRASSYEQYF. In nucleotides, the CDR3 is TGTGCCAGCAGCTTAAACCCACGGGCGAGCTCCTACGAGCAGTACTTC. The J gene is TRBJ2-7, the V gene TRBV7-2; D gene ambiguous. Trimming took off 2 bases at V and 0 bases at J, with 14 bases between the two ends. This CDR3 is built from 16 residues. Looked up from germline, CDR1 is SGHTA and CDR2 is FQGNSA.

This clonotype was seen only a few times. The V call is TRBV3-1, the J call TRBJ1-6, with D possibly being TRBD1 (5 bases). V was shortened by 3 bases and J by 10 bases, with 16 bases between the two germline ends. CDR3 size: 15 residues. CDR1 and CDR2 from the germline V gene are LGHDT and YNNKEL (reference sequence). CDR3 residues: CASSHEGILNSPLHF. The CDR3 nucleotides are TGTGCCAGCAGCCATGAGGGGATTTTAAACTCACCCCTCCACTTT.

This clonotype has more than one count but fewer than ten. The chain employs TRBV27 and TRBJ2-5; the D gene is possibly TRBD1 (7 bases). The better agreement between TRBJ2-7 and the DNA end casts doubt on the J call. This CDR3 is 12 amino acids long. The germline V gene has CDR1 MNHEY and CDR2 SMNVEV (reference sequence). The CDR3: CASSFQGGEQYF. DNA for the CDR3: TGTGCCAGCAGTTTTCAGGGGGGCGAGCAGTACTTC.

The sample holds a few counts of this clonotype. This chain connects TRBV12-3 or TRBV12-4 to TRBJ2-6; possibly TRBD1 for D (5 bases). Trimming shortened V by 6 bases and J by 2 bases, and 11 bases separated the two germline ends. The CDR3 extends over 15 amino acids. CDR3 sequence (DNA): TGTGCCAGCAGGACACAGGTTCCTGGGGCCAACGTCCTGACTTTC. Its protein product is CASRTQVPGANVLTF.

J is TRBJ2-7 and V is TRBV6-1; D is ambiguous. The V gene lost 0 bases and the J gene lost 0 bases, with 9 bases spanning the gap. Germline assignment: CDR1 MNHNS and CDR2 SASEGT. The CDR3 runs to 15 residues. The CDR3 sequence is CASSEAAAYSYEQYF. In DNA form, the CDR3 reads TGTGCCAGCAGTGAAGCGGCAGCTTACTCCTACGAGCAGTACTTC.

The V call is TRBV13, the J call TRBJ2-1; D is perhaps TRBD1 (5 bases). Germline CDR1 is PRHDT and CDR2 is FYEKMQ (reference sequence). Trimming took 1 base from V and 15 from J, leaving 16 bases between them. CDR3 length equals 13 residues. CDR3 in DNA: TGTGCCAGCAGCTTAGATGGACGGACATCCCTGTTCTTC. Translating gives CASSLDGRTSLFF.

In its sample, this clonotype was seen a few times. The chain employs TRBV29-1 and TRBJ1-2; 9 positions match TRBD1. This CDR3 region has 12 residues. The germline V gene encodes CDR1 SQVTM and CDR2 ANQGSEA. V was clipped by 6 bases and J by 7 bases; unmatched bases: 6. The CDR3 here is CSVRDRESGYTF. Here the CDR3 DNA reads TGCAGCGTACGGGACAGGGAGTCTGGCTACACCTTC.

The V and J genes are TRBV20-1 and TRBJ2-5; D unresolved. The J call could be wrong; TRBJ2-7 is a better fit for the DNA end. Per the germline V gene, CDR1 is DFQATT and CDR2 is SNEGSKA (reference sequence). The CDR3 sequence is 15 residues long. CDR3 sequence (DNA): TGCAGTGCTTCCCGGCAAATCGGGCTGCCCTGCGAGCAGTACTTC. It translates to CSASRQIGLPCEQYF.

The table lists this clonotype with a few counts. CDR3 in amino acids: CSARGGLGAYEQFF. The CDR3 bases are TGCAGTGCTAGGGGTGGACTAGGGGCTTATGAGCAGTTCTTC. The chain employs TRBV20-1 and TRBJ2-1, with TRBD2 matching 7 bases. Germline trimming cut 3 bases from V and 8 bases from J; bases unmatched to any gene: 10. Germline-derived CDR1 and CDR2 are DFQATT and SNEGSKA (reference sequence). The CDR3 is 14 amino acids.

This clonotype was found a few times. The CDR3 spells CAISRDRAFQETQYF. DNA of the CDR3: TGTGCCATCAGCCGGGACAGGGCTTTCCAAGAGACCCAGTACTTC. V usage is TRBV10-3 and J usage is TRBJ2-5; 9 bases line up with TRBD1. The ends lost 6 bases at V and 1 base at J; junction bases unmatched: 6. In germline, CDR1 is ENHRY, CDR2 SYGVKD. CDR3 size: 15 residues.

This clonotype was recorded a few times. CDR3 bases: TGTGCCAGTAGTCTCCGAGGACAAGTGAATCAGCCCCAGCATTTT. Its translation is CASSLRGQVNQPQHF. The J gene is TRBJ1-5, the V gene TRBV19; tentatively, D is TRBD1 (5 bases). Per germline, CDR1 LNHDA and CDR2 SQIVND (reference sequence). CDR3 length: 15 amino acids. The V end lost 5 bases, the J end lost 4 bases, and 15 bases lay between the germline ends.

J is TRBJ2-1 and V is TRBV28, with TRBD2 matching over 10 bases. CDR1 is MDHEN, CDR2 SYDVKM, per germline. The CDR3 runs 16 residues. Trimming cost V 5 bases and J 7 bases; bases outside gene matches: 11. CDR3 in amino acids: CASSLYLAGVFNEQFF. The CDR3 nucleotides read TGTGCCAGCAGTCTTTATCTAGCGGGAGTATTTAATGAGCAGTTCTTC.

This chain connects TRBV10-3 to TRBJ2-2; 8 bases agree with TRBD1. CDR3 length: 15 residues. J gave up 4 bases and V 6 bases, and 7 bases lay outside the gene matches. CDR1 and CDR2 (germline): ENHRY, SYGVKD. CDR3 coding DNA: TGTGCCATCAGCCCTGGACAGGGACGCACCGGGGAGCTGTTTTTT. As protein: CAISPGQGRTGELFF.

The chain is built from TRBV4-1 and TRBJ1-2, with TRBD1 matching over 7 bases. Germline V gives CDR1 MGHRA, CDR2 YSYEKL. The length of the CDR3 is 16 residues. The J segment lost 0 bases and the V segment lost 4 bases, leaving 8 bases of the junction unmatched. The CDR3 DNA sequence: TGCGCCAGCAGCCGAGCAGGACAGGCAACTAACTATGGCTACACCTTC. It is translated as CASSRAGQATNYGYTF.

V is TRBV13 and J is TRBJ1-6; 8 nucleotides match TRBD1. There are 14 residues in the CDR3. With V trimmed by 5 bases and J by 14 bases, 11 bases remained unmatched. Germline V gene sequence: CDR1 PRHDT, CDR2 FYEKMQ (reference sequence). The CDR3 nucleotides are TGTGCCAGCAGCCAGGGACAGGCCCTTTTCTCCCTCCACTTT. It is translated as CASSQGQALFSLHF.

The V call is TRBV27, the J call TRBJ2-1; D gene ambiguous. Trimming shortened V by 2 bases and J by 0 bases, and 17 bases separated the two germline ends. Germline lookup yields CDR1 MNHEY and CDR2 SMNVEV (reference sequence). The CDR3 is 18 residues long. CDR3 nucleotides: TGTGCCAGCAGTTTACACCCCACTATCACAAGCTCCTACAATGAGCAGTTCTTC. This codes for CASSLHPTITSSYNEQFF.

This chain links TRBV4-2 with TRBJ1-5; 7 positions match TRBD1. Germline assignment: CDR1 LGHNA and CDR2 YNFKEQ. This CDR3 spans 17 amino acids. J gave up 1 base and V 1 base, and 7 bases lay outside the gene matches. CDR3 protein: CASSQVKGAESNQPQHF. The CDR3 region has the DNA TGTGCCAGCAGCCAAGTCAAGGGGGCAGAGAGCAATCAGCCCCAGCATTTT.

This clonotype was seen a handful of times. The gene calls are TRBV28 and TRBJ2-1, with D hard to call. The CDR3 length is 14 residues. V was cut by 5 bases and J by 3 bases, with 11 bases left in between. The germline V gene encodes CDR1 MDHEN and CDR2 SYDVKM. The CDR3 bases are TGTGCCAGCAGTCTTGGCAATCTCTACAATGAGCAGTTCTTC. This translates into CASSLGNLYNEQFF.

This clonotype showed up just once. A much larger clone differs from this one at a single base, so this may be a read error. The chain employs TRBV10-3 and TRBJ2-1; D unclear. This CDR3 spans 12 amino acids. Germline-derived CDR1 and CDR2 are ENHRY and SYGVKD. Trimming removed 6 bases at V and 10 bases at J, with 13 bases between. CDR3 nucleotide sequence: TGTGCCATCAGCCAAAATGGGGTCGAGCAGTTCTTC. It encodes CAISQNGVEQFF.

This clonotype has just a few counts. The chain couples TRBV6-1 to TRBJ2-3; TRBD2 might be the D (5 bases). CDR1 is MNHNS and CDR2 is SASEGT in the germline V gene. There are 18 residues in the CDR3. V lost 6 bases, J lost 5 bases, and 27 bases lay in between. The DNA of the CDR3 is TGTGCCAGCAGCCCCTCACGAGTCGGAGGCCCCTCCCTAGATACGCAGTATTTT. Amino acid sequence: CASSPSRVGGPSLDTQYF.

The CDR3 spells CASSQGGALDQHEQYF. The CDR3 DNA sequence: TGTGCCAGCAGTCAGGGGGGGGCACTAGATCAACACGAGCAGTACTTC. The V gene is TRBV14, the J gene TRBJ2-7, with D perhaps matching TRBD1 or TRBD2 (7 bases each). The CDR3 runs 16 residues. V was shortened by 6 bases and J by 5 bases, with 23 bases between the two germline ends. Germline V lookup: CDR1 SGHDN, CDR2 FVKESK. Filled out from reference TRBV14 and TRBJ2-7, the complete variable domain reads EAGVTQFPSHSVIEKGQTVTLRCDPISGHDNLYWYRRVMGKEIKFLLHFVKESKQDESGMPNNRFLAERTGGTYSTLKVQPAELEDSGVYFCASSQGGALDQHEQYFGPGTRLTVT.

This chain connects TRBV6-6 to TRBJ1-1; D remains ambiguous. This CDR3 is 13 amino acids long. From germline, CDR1 is MNHNY and CDR2 SVGAGI (reference sequence). Trimming removed 6 bases from V and 1 base from J, with 9 bases in between. The CDR3 nucleotides are TGTGCCAGCAGCCGGCCCGGGAACACTGAAGCTTTCTTT. It yields the protein CASSRPGNTEAFF.

V and J are TRBV5-4 and TRBJ2-5; no firm D call. Trimming shortened V by 4 bases and J by 2 bases, and 9 bases separated the two germline ends. Germline V lookup: CDR1 SGHNT, CDR2 YYREEE (reference sequence). The CDR3 runs 13 residues. The CDR3 DNA reads TGTGCCAGCAGCCGGGTGGTACAAGAGACCCAGTACTTC. This sequence encodes CASSRVVQETQYF.

This chain joins TRBV2 and TRBJ2-3, with D perhaps matching TRBD2 (5 bases). This CDR3 comprises 18 residues. Deletions cut 6 bases from V and 2 bases from J, with 24 bases between. Looked up from germline, CDR1 is SNHLY and CDR2 is FYNNEI. CDR3 DNA sequence: TGTGCCAGCAGGTTGCCCACTGGAAGCGGACCGTACACAGATACGCAGTATTTT. This encodes CASRLPTGSGPYTDTQYF.